The sequence of this T cell receptor (beta chain) was determined in a study of blood T cell repertoires in COVID-19. Whole-study context: COVID-19 samples collected from the United States, Italy and Spain covered acute and convalescent phases.

In the original processing: Reference gene primers were amplified, and this amplification served to estimate nucleated cell counts. Data came from immunoSEQ multiplex PCR; TCRdb stores just in-frame clones and leaves some out. The DNA was the basis for D and trimming; V, J and clone size are from that table. The sample yields more than 150,000 clones, approximately 80% seen once. This clone was seen just once. The junction had 9 bases not matched to a gene; V was cut back by 7 bases and J by 5 bases. The CDR3 contains 15 residues. In germline, CDR1 is MNHEY, CDR2 SVGAGI. One Seattle source followed patients from active infection through their disease course.

This receptor was identified in a woman at least 80 years old with COVID-19, enrolled during active disease. Input material: peripheral blood. The chain uses TRBV6-5 and TRBJ2-5, with TRBD2 matching 11 bases. The CDR3 DNA follows: TGTGCCAGCAAAGAACTAGCGGGGGCTGGGGAGACCCAGTACTTC. It codes for CASKELAGAGETQYF.